The 25 T cell receptor beta chains below all came from one sample that was sequenced in a study of cytomegalovirus exposure and HLA in healthy donors. Use of 60 Vbeta and 13 Jbeta primers characterized the PCR. Some clones are missing from TCRdb's copy, which holds only in-frame ones; the method was immunoSEQ multiplex PCR. This sample yields 150,000 or so clones, of which less than 85% are seen a single time; roughly 2% belongs to the top ten. Sequences were obtained from PBMCs. The source of these receptors is a woman in her fifties or sixties in good health and CMV-seropositive.

The sample holds a few counts of this clone. The V and J genes are TRBV2 and TRBJ2-1; 7 bases are shared with TRBD2. The CDR3 length is 14 residues. Losses at the gene ends were 7 bases for V and 6 bases for J; bases not matched to a gene: 9. Germline V gives CDR1 SNHLY, CDR2 FYNNEI. This chain's CDR3 is CASTPDSGLNEQFF. CDR3 DNA: TGTGCCAGCACCCCGGATAGCGGGCTCAATGAGCAGTTCTTC.

The chain links TRBV29-1 to TRBJ1-2; D is possibly TRBD1 (5 bases). The CDR3 sequence is 13 residues long. Trimming stripped 3 bases from V and 4 bases from J, with 12 bases between. Per germline, CDR1 SQVTM and CDR2 ANQGSEA. As DNA, the CDR3 is TGCAGCGTTGATCGGGGGGAATGCTATGGCTACACCTTC. This codes for CSVDRGECYGYTF.

The chain recombines TRBV6-1 with TRBJ2-5; D is possibly TRBD1 (6 bases). Germline assignment: CDR1 MNHNS and CDR2 SASEGT. V dropped 6 bases and J dropped 5 bases, with 16 bases sitting between them. This CDR3 contains 14 residues. The DNA for the CDR3 is TGTGCCAGCAGCCAAAATCAGGGGCGGGAGACCCAGTACTTC. Encoded protein: CASSQNQGRETQYF.

This chain's CDR3 is CASSGARTGSQPQHF. The CDR3 region has the DNA TGTGCCAGCAGTGGGGCCCGTACAGGGAGTCAGCCCCAGCATTTT. The chain links TRBV6-1 to TRBJ1-5, with D possibly being TRBD1 (6 bases). Germline CDR1 and CDR2: MNHNS and SASEGT. Trimming removed 4 bases at V and 6 bases at J, with 16 bases between. This CDR3 is 15 amino acids long.

The gene calls are TRBV7-3 and TRBJ2-1; 8 positions agree with TRBD2. The CDR3 totals 14 residues. Unmatched junction bases numbered 6, after V lost 5 bases and J lost 6 bases. Germline V gene data show CDR1 as SGHTA and CDR2 as FQGTGA. For the CDR3, the DNA is TGTGCCAGCAGCCCCGGGACTAGTGCCAATGAGCAGTTCTTC. Protein: CASSPGTSANEQFF.

The V and J genes are TRBV10-3 and TRBJ1-2; TRBD1 matches at 10 bases. V dropped 10 bases and J dropped 7; count of bases not matched to a gene: 12. This CDR3 contains 14 residues. Per germline, CDR1 ENHRY and CDR2 SYGVKD. The CDR3 DNA is TGTGCCACCGTTTCCGGGACAGGGGCAGGTGGCTACACCTTC. This sequence encodes CATVSGTGAGGYTF.

This chain links TRBV18 with TRBJ1-2; D is ambiguous. The CDR3 spans 14 residues. The V and J ends lost 0 bases and 5 bases respectively, with 10 bases between them. Germline-derived CDR1 and CDR2 are KGHSH and LQKENI. CDR3 loop: CASSPPSAAYGYTF. Written as DNA, the CDR3 is TGTGCCAGCTCACCACCGTCGGCAGCGTATGGCTACACCTTC.

The chain joins TRBV6-1 to TRBJ2-1; perhaps TRBD1 as D (5 bases). Germline V gene data show CDR1 as MNHNS and CDR2 as SASEGT. V lost 7 bases and J 0 bases, leaving 10 bases between the germline ends. CDR3 length: 14 amino acids. The CDR3 region is CASMGQGSYNEQFF. CDR3 bases: TGTGCCAGCATGGGGCAGGGCTCCTACAATGAGCAGTTCTTC.

V gene TRBV18 combines with J gene TRBJ1-1; no definite D call. In germline, CDR1 is KGHSH, CDR2 LQKENI. V was trimmed by 4 bases and J by 6 bases, leaving 9 bases between them. The CDR3 has 12 residues. DNA for the CDR3: TGTGCCAGCTCACTGGTGGAGGCTGAAGCTTTCTTT. It yields the protein CASSLVEAEAFF.

This chain links TRBV5-1 with TRBJ2-2, with 9 nucleotides matching TRBD1. The trim removed 0 bases at V and 1 base at J, leaving 1 base unmatched. Germline values: CDR1 SGHRS, CDR2 YFSETQ. This CDR3 is built from 16 residues. The CDR3 loop reads CASSLGDRENTGELFF. The CDR3 bases are TGCGCCAGCAGCTTGGGGGACAGGGAGAACACCGGGGAGCTGTTTTTT.

The chain is built from TRBV6-5 and TRBJ1-1, with D tentatively TRBD1 (5 bases). The length of the CDR3 is 14 residues. Germline assignment: CDR1 MNHEY and CDR2 SVGAGI. V was cut by 5 bases and J by 5 bases, with 15 bases left in between. The CDR3 nucleotides are TGTGCCAGCAGTACAAGGGGTTCTTTAACTGAAGCTTTCTTT. It yields the protein CASSTRGSLTEAFF.

V and J are TRBV19 and TRBJ2-2; 8 nucleotides line up with TRBD1. With 7 bases clipped from V and 2 bases from J, the junction kept 6 bases outside the gene matches. The germline CDR1 and CDR2 sequences are LNHDA and SQIVND (reference sequence). This CDR3 has 15 residues. CDR3: CASTLDRANTGELFF. The CDR3 DNA follows: TGTGCCAGTACCCTGGACAGGGCAAACACCGGGGAGCTGTTTTTT.

This chain joins TRBV25-1 and TRBJ2-3; 8 bases agree with TRBD1. Germline V CDR1 and CDR2: MGHDK, SYGVNS. The CDR3 is 18 amino acids. Trimming removed 3 bases from V and 3 bases from J; junction bases left unmatched: 14. CDR3 sequence reads: CASSDSGGRVEGTDTQYF. The CDR3 DNA sequence: TGTGCCAGCAGTGATTCAGGGGGCCGAGTAGAAGGTACAGATACGCAGTATTTT.

The chain uses TRBV2 and TRBJ1-5, with a possible D match to TRBD1 (5 bases). CDR3 size: 14 residues. Germline values: CDR1 SNHLY, CDR2 FYNNEI. V was clipped by 4 bases and J by 1 base, with 8 bases between them. CDR3 region: CASSGRASNQPQHF. The CDR3 nucleotides read TGTGCCAGCAGTGGCAGGGCGAGCAATCAGCCCCAGCATTTT.

The genes are TRBV9 and TRBJ2-7; TRBD1 matches 7 bases. The V and J ends lost 0 bases and 2 bases, in that order; junction bases with no gene match: 5. Germline V gene lookup returns CDR1 SGDLS and CDR2 YYNGEE. The CDR3 spans 15 residues. The CDR3 sequence is CASSVGGQPPYEQYF. The CDR3 region has the DNA TGTGCCAGCAGCGTAGGGGGACAGCCTCCCTACGAGCAGTACTTC.

V usage is TRBV6-5 and J usage is TRBJ2-2; possibly TRBD1 for D (7 bases). Germline assignment: CDR1 MNHEY and CDR2 SVGAGI. Trimming pared 2 bases from V and 6 bases from J, leaving 13 bases between. The CDR3 consists of 15 residues. The DNA of the CDR3 is TGTGCCAGCAGTTACGGAGGGGGCGCCCCCGGGGAGCTGTTTTTT. Its translation is CASSYGGGAPGELFF.

This chain links TRBV5-8 with TRBJ2-1, with TRBD2 matching 14 bases. CDR3 length: 16 residues. Germline CDR1 reads SGHTS; CDR2 reads YDEGEE. After removal of 4 bases from V and 8 bases from J, the junction contained 8 bases not matched to a gene. The CDR3 protein is CASSGGTSGSNDEQFF. CDR3 sequence (DNA): TGTGCCAGCAGCGGAGGGACTAGCGGGAGTAATGATGAGCAGTTCTTC.

The chain carries TRBV5-1 and TRBJ1-5; no reliable D call. V was pared by 4 bases and J by 6 bases, with 11 bases between. CDR1 and CDR2 from the germline V gene are SGHRS and YFSETQ. The CDR3 sequence is 13 residues long. The CDR3, as DNA: TGCGCCAGCAGCCGCCAGGAGGGTCAGCCCCAGCATTTT. Translating it yields CASSRQEGQPQHF.

J is TRBJ1-1 and V is TRBV29-1; D uncertain. Trimming took off 2 bases at V and 1 base at J, with 14 bases between the two ends. The CDR3 loop spans 15 amino acids. Germline V CDR1 and CDR2: SQVTM, ANQGSEA. The chain's CDR3 is CSVEPAGLGNTEAFF. In DNA, the CDR3 is TGCAGCGTTGAACCGGCAGGACTGGGGAACACTGAAGCTTTCTTT.

V is TRBV2 and J is TRBJ1-1, with D perhaps TRBD1 (6 bases). Germline values: CDR1 SNHLY, CDR2 FYNNEI. V was pared by 3 bases and J by 1 base, with 12 bases between. This CDR3 is 15 amino acids long. The CDR3 loop reads CASSDGPRGNTEAFF. CDR3 DNA: TGTGCCAGCAGTGATGGGCCCAGGGGGAACACTGAAGCTTTCTTT.

The genes are TRBV7-9 and TRBJ2-1; the match to TRBD2 covers 7 bases. With 5 bases clipped from V and 5 bases from J, the junction kept 6 bases outside the gene matches. Germline V gene lookup returns CDR1 SEHNR and CDR2 FQNEAQ (reference sequence). The CDR3 consists of 14 residues. Here the CDR3 reads CASSPGGSHNEQFF. CDR3 in DNA: TGTGCCAGCAGCCCCGGCGGGAGTCACAATGAGCAGTTCTTC.

The chain links TRBV7-9 to TRBJ2-1, with 7 positions matching TRBD2. There are 11 residues in the CDR3. The V segment lost 5 bases and the J segment 10 bases; nucleotides outside the gene matches: 2. Germline assignment: CDR1 SEHNR and CDR2 FQNEAQ (reference sequence). The CDR3 nucleotides read TGTGCCAGCAGCGGGCGGGAGGAGCAGTTCTTC. Encoded protein: CASSGREEQFF. Full variable domain (missing parts from reference TRBV7-9 and TRBJ2-1): DTGVSQNPRHKITKRGQNVTFRCDPISEHNRLYWYRQTLGQGPEFLTYFQNEAQLEKSRLLSDRFSAERPKGSFSTLEIQRTEQGDSAMYLCASSGREEQFFGPGTRLTVL.

The genes are TRBV28 and TRBJ1-2, with a possible D match to TRBD1 (6 bases). The V and J ends lost 4 bases and 5 bases respectively, with 14 bases between them. Per the germline V gene, CDR1 is MDHEN and CDR2 is SYDVKM. This CDR3 region has 14 residues. The CDR3 spells CASSSQQGTYGYTF. The DNA for the CDR3 is TGTGCCAGCAGTTCGCAACAGGGAACGTATGGCTACACCTTC.

The chain is built from TRBV30 and TRBJ1-4, with TRBD1 matching over 8 bases. V shed 3 bases and J 8 bases; nucleotides not matched to a gene: 5. Germline V gives CDR1 GTSNPN, CDR2 SVGIG (reference sequence). This CDR3 has 13 residues. CDR3 DNA: TGTGCCTGGAGAAGACAGGGGATCGAAAAACTGTTTTTT. It specifies CAWRRQGIEKLFF.

This chain links TRBV6-1 with TRBJ1-2; a weak D match, TRBD1 (5 bases). Germline-derived CDR1 and CDR2 are MNHNS and SASEGT. This CDR3 is built from 18 residues. V was cut by 2 bases and J by 2 bases, with 21 bases left in between. CDR3 in amino acids: CASSEIWQGSVGNYGYTF. The CDR3 DNA reads as TGTGCCAGCAGTGAAATCTGGCAGGGTTCAGTGGGAAACTATGGCTACACCTTC.